This T cell receptor (beta chain) appears in the sequencing data of a study of T cells in Graves' hyperthyroidism and ophthalmopathy. Study-level points and caveats: Most clonotypes expanded in thyroid above 0.001 were likewise present in blood.

This clonotype was recorded at least ten times. What it binds is unknown. Amplified TCR beta CDR3 regions came from RNA transcripts. The HTBI primer set served for first-round RT-PCR of the TCR CDR3. MiXCR, applied by TCRdb to the multiplex PCR reads, yields one record per CDR3 protein. Here the sample spans about 610,000 distinct CDR3 sequences, roughly 15% being singletons. Clinical symptoms, serum thyroxine, TRAb, thyroid ultrasound and orbital computed tomography established diagnosis. CDR3 length: 11 amino acids. Trimming took off 1 base at V and 7 bases at J, with 5 bases between the two ends. Germline CDR1 reads DFQATT; CDR2 reads SNEGSKA (reference sequence).

This clonotype originated in a woman aged 35 to 49 with Graves' ophthalmopathy. V gene TRBV20-1 combines with J gene TRBJ2-4, with D unresolved. Specimen: blood. The CDR3 nucleotides read TGCAGTGCTAGAGGTCCCAACATTCAGTACTTC. Protein: CSARGPNIQYF.